This paragraph reports one T cell receptor (beta chain). This sample also contains other DNA sequences that code for the same CDR3. This sample was included in a study of blood T cell repertoires in COVID-19. Study at large: The analysed material was cDNA or gDNA that came from T cells, B-cell-depleted T cells, or PBMCs.

CDR1 and CDR2 (germline): SGHRS, YFSETQ. With 4 bases clipped from V and 2 bases from J, the junction kept 4 bases outside the gene matches. There are 14 residues in the CDR3. In the original workflow: Reference gene primer amplification in the assay estimated nucleated cell counts. Clones were read by immunoSEQ multiplex PCR, and TCRdb kept only the in-frame ones, dropping some. V and J calls and clone size follow that table, whereas D and trimming were derived from the DNA. Among about 280,000 clones, approximately 78% were seen once, and the ten largest hold around 5%. Ages ranged from about 18 to 100 years, with residence in fewer than 25 US areas. Which cohort a participant joined came from the clinical history participants gave.

The TCR was taken from a man aged 40-49 years who had been exposed to COVID-19. Input material: PBMCs or T cells enriched from blood (not recorded which). The gene calls are TRBV5-1 and TRBJ2-3, with 7 bases that match TRBD1. The CDR3: CASSPGQTTDTQYF. For the CDR3, the DNA is TGCGCCAGCAGCCCGGGACAGACCACAGATACGCAGTATTTT.